The next 9 T cell receptor beta chains were all read from a single sample in a study of blood T cell repertoires in COVID-19. Sequenced by immunoSEQ multiplex PCR; TCRdb stores in-frame clones only, minus some. The repertoire holds approximately 220,000 clones, with around four fifths as singletons. Source material: peripheral blood. Receptors originate from a woman aged 45-65 years with acute or convalescent COVID-19.

This clone was seen a few times. The chain combines TRBV7-2 with TRBJ2-1; 12 bases agree with TRBD2. Germline V gene sequence: CDR1 SGHTA, CDR2 FQGNSA. The CDR3 runs 18 residues. The V segment lost 1 base and the J segment 3 bases; nucleotides outside the gene matches: 7. This CDR3 is CASSLVLPGLAGYNEQFF. In nucleotides, the CDR3 is TGTGCCAGCAGCTTAGTGCTTCCGGGACTAGCGGGCTACAATGAGCAGTTCTTC. The entire variable domain, with the rest obtained from reference TRBV7-2 and TRBJ2-1, is as follows: GAGVSQSPSNKVTEKGKDVELRCDPISGHTALYWYRQSLGQGLEFLIYFQGNSAPDKSGLPSDRFSAERTGGSVSTLTIQRTQQEDSAVYLCASSLVLPGLAGYNEQFFGPGTRLTVL.

The J gene is TRBJ2-7, the V gene TRBV4-1; the D gene is possibly TRBD1 (6 bases). CDR3 size: 14 residues. V lost 3 bases to trimming and J lost 0 bases, with 9 bases between them. Per the germline V gene, CDR1 is MGHRA and CDR2 is YSYEKL. The CDR3 DNA reads TGCGCCAGCAGCCACCGGGACACCTCCTACGAGCAGTACTTC. Its protein is CASSHRDTSYEQYF.

This rearrangement joins TRBV2 to TRBJ1-5; D is possibly TRBD1 (5 bases). This CDR3 is 13 amino acids long. Germline V gives CDR1 SNHLY, CDR2 FYNNEI. Trimming removed 8 bases from V and 7 bases from J, with 15 bases in between. CDR3 nucleotides: TGTGCCAGCGGCATTGTGGAGGGGCAGCCCCAGCATTTT. It specifies CASGIVEGQPQHF.

This chain connects TRBV5-8 to TRBJ1-4; 7 bases line up with TRBD1. The CDR3 length is 15 residues. Germline V gene sequence: CDR1 SGHTS, CDR2 YDEGEE. J was trimmed by 3 bases and V by 4 bases; bases with no gene match: 6. Written as DNA, the CDR3 is TGTGCCAGCAGCAGGGACAGCGACTCTAATGAAAAACTGTTTTTT. Its translation is CASSRDSDSNEKLFF.

This clone was seen just once. The chain combines TRBV5-4 with TRBJ1-4, with 8 bases that match TRBD1. In germline, CDR1 is SGHNT, CDR2 YYREEE (reference sequence). The CDR3 sequence is 14 residues long. V was pared by 4 bases and J by 8 bases, with 7 bases of the junction left unmatched. The CDR3 sequence is CASSPGQAVEKLFF. CDR3 DNA sequence: TGTGCCAGCAGCCCGGGACAGGCTGTCGAAAAACTGTTTTTT.

The rearrangement links TRBV24-1 to TRBJ1-2; D call uncertain. The germline V and J ends were trimmed by 5 bases and 0 bases, with 6 bases remaining between them. Looked up from germline, CDR1 is KGHDR and CDR2 is SFDVKD. The CDR3 runs to 13 residues. DNA of the CDR3: TGTGCCACCAGTGTCCAGGCTAACTATGGCTACACCTTC. Its protein is CATSVQANYGYTF.

This sequence joins TRBV7-3 and TRBJ2-5; D is ambiguous. This CDR3 region has 15 residues. Germline V gene sequence: CDR1 SGHTA, CDR2 FQGTGA. The ends were cut back, 3 bases at V and 2 bases at J, with 13 bases in the middle. The CDR3 coding sequence is TGTGCCAGCAGCTTCCCCCCCATTACTCAAGAGACCCAGTACTTC. This translates into CASSFPPITQETQYF.

The rearrangement links TRBV5-1 to TRBJ2-1, with TRBD1 matching 7 bases. The CDR3 is made up of 16 amino acids. The V and J ends lost 1 base and 3 bases, in that order; junction bases with no gene match: 7. Germline-derived CDR1 and CDR2 are SGHRS and YFSETQ. CDR3 coding DNA: TGCGCCAGCAGCTTGATGACAGGGACCTTCTACAATGAGCAGTTCTTC. This sequence encodes CASSLMTGTFYNEQFF.

This chain connects TRBV24-1 to TRBJ2-3; 8 bases fit TRBD1. CDR1 KGHDR and CDR2 SFDVKD come from the germline V gene. This CDR3 has 17 residues. Germline trimming cut 2 bases from V and 0 bases from J; bases unmatched to any gene: 6. This chain's CDR3 is CATSDSGTGTSTDTQYF. CDR3 DNA sequence: TGTGCCACCAGTGATTCCGGGACAGGTACTAGCACAGATACGCAGTATTTT.